The sequence of this T cell receptor (beta chain) was determined in a study of sequential checkpoint blockade in melanoma. Study in general: After both sequences, patients received maintenance nivolumab.

On this clone: Given a far larger clone just one base away, this is likely a sequencing read error.

The data were produced by immunoSEQ multiplex PCR, yet TCRdb's version contains in-frame clones alone and is incomplete. The top ten clones hold about an eighth of a sample with 25,000 to 30,000 clones, approximately 80% of them seen once. The treatment is: randomized to nivolumab then ipilimumab (arm A) or the reverse (arm B). No patient had prior DNA-damaging chemotherapy. Sorted cells were live CD3+CD8+, lacking CD19 and CD56, from PBMCs. The material was CD8+ T cells sorted from blood (inferred from file names), obtained from a patient given nivolumab and ipilimumab in sequence. The origin of this receptor is a human donor with melanoma.

The CDR3 here is CASSDSGMYYGYTF. CDR3 bases: TGCGCCAGCAGCGACTCAGGGATGTACTATGGCTACACCTTC. The J gene is TRBJ1-2, the V gene TRBV4-3; a weak D match, TRBD1 (5 bases). Germline CDR1 is LGHNA and CDR2 is YSLEER. V was cut by 5 bases and J by 3 bases, with 13 bases left in between. The CDR3 runs to 14 residues.